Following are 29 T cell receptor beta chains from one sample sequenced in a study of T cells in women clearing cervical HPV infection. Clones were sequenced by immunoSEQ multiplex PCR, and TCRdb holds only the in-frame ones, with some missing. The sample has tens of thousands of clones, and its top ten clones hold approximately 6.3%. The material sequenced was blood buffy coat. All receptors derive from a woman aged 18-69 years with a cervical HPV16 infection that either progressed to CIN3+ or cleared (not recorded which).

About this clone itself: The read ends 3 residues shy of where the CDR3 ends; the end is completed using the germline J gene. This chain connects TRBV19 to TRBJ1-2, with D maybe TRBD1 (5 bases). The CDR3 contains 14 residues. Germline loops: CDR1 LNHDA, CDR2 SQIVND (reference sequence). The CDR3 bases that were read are TGTGCCAGTACTAGCTCCGGGGGAGTCAGTGAC. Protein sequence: CASTSSGGVSD. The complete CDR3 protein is CASTSSGGVSDYTF.

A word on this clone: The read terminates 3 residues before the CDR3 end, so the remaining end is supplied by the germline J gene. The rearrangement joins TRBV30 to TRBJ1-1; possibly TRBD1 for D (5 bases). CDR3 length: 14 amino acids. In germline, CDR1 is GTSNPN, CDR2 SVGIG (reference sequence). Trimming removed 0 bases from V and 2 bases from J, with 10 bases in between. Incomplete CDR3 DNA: TGTGCCTGGAGTGTTCTGACAGCTAACACTGAA. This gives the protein CAWSVLTANTE. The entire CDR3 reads CAWSVLTANTEAFF.

The CDR3 is CASSYENRSSYEQYF. The covered CDR3 bases are TGTGCCAGCAGTTACGAAAACAGGAGCTCCTACGAG. This rearrangement joins TRBV6-8 to TRBJ2-7, with D possibly being TRBD1 (5 bases). The read gets to within 3 residues of the CDR3 end, and the germline J gene fills in the rest. Germline V gene sequence: CDR1 MNHGY, CDR2 SAAAGT. Trimming took 2 bases from V and 0 from J, leaving 11 bases between them. This CDR3 has 15 amino acids.

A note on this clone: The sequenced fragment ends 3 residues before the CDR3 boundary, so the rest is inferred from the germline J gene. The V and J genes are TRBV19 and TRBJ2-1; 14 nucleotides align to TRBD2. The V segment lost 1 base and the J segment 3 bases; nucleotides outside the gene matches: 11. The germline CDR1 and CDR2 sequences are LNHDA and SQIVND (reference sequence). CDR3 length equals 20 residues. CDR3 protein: CASSIVSWTSGRIRYNEQFF. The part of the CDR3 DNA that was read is TGTGCCAGTAGTATAGTCTCATGGACTAGCGGGAGGATTCGCTACAATGAG.

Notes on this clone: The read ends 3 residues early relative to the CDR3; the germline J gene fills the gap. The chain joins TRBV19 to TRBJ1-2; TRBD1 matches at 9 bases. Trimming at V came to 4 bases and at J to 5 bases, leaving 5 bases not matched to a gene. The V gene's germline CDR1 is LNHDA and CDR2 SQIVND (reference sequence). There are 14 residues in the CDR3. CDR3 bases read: TGTGCCAGTAGTAGGACAGGGGATGTATATGGC. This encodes CASSRTGDVYG. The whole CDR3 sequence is CASSRTGDVYGYTF.

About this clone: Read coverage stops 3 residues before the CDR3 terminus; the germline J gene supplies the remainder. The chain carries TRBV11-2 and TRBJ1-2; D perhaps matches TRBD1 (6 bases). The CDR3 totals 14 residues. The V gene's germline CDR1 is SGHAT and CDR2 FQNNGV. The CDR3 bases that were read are TGTGCCAGCAGCTTAGTCAAGGGGGGGATCGGC. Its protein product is CASSLVKGGIG. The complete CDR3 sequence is CASSLVKGGIGYTF.

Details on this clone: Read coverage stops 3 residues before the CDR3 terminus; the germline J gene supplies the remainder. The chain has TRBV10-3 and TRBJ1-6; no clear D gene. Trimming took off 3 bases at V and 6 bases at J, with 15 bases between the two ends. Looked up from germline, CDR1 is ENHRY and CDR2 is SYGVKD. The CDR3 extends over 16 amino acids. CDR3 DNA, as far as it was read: TGTGCCATCAGTGATCCCGTGAGACATTTTAATTCACCC. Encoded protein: CAISDPVRHFNSP. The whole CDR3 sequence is CAISDPVRHFNSPLHF.

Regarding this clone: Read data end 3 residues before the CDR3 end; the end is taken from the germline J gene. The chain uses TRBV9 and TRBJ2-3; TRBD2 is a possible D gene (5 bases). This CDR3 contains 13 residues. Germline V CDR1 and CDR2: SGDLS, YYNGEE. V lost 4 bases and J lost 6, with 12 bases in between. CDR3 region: CASSTRTGDTQYF. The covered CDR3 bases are TGTGCCAGCAGCACCCGGACGGGGGATACG.

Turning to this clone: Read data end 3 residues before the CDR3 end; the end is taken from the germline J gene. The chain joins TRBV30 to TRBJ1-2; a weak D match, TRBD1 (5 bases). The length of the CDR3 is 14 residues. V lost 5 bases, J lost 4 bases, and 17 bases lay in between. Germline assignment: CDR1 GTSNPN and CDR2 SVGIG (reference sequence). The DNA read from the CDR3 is TGTGCCTGGGCTACCCCTGAGGGGTTCTATGGC. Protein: CAWATPEGFYG. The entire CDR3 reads CAWATPEGFYGYTF.

CDR3 region: CASSLMGQGKANEKLFF. The DNA read from the CDR3 is TGCGCCAGCAGCTTGATGGGACAGGGAAAGGCTAATGAAAAA. V gene TRBV5-1 combines with J gene TRBJ1-4, with 9 bases that match TRBD1. The read falls 3 residues short of the CDR3 end, and the missing part is taken from the germline J gene. V was clipped by 1 base and J by 3 bases; unmatched bases: 7. The germline V gene encodes CDR1 SGHRS and CDR2 YFSETQ. The length of the CDR3 is 17 residues.

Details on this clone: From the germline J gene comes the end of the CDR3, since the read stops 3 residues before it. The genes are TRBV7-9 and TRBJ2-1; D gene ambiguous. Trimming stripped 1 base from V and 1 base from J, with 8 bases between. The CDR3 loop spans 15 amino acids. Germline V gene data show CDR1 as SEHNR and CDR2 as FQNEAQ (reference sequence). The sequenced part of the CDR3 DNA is TGTGCCAGCAGCTTAGAACCGGTATCCTACAATGAG. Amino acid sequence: CASSLEPVSYNE. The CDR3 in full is CASSLEPVSYNEQFF.

CDR3 DNA (partial): TGTGCCATCGCCCAGGGGGCAGATACG. Encoded protein: CAIAQGADT. From start to end, the CDR3 is CAIAQGADTQYF. The V call is TRBV10-3, the J call TRBJ2-3, with 7 bases matching TRBD1. The read halts 3 residues ahead of the CDR3 end, with the missing end drawn from the germline J gene. The germline V gene has CDR1 ENHRY and CDR2 SYGVKD. There are 12 residues in the CDR3. Germline trimming cut 8 bases from V and 4 bases from J; bases unmatched to any gene: 3.

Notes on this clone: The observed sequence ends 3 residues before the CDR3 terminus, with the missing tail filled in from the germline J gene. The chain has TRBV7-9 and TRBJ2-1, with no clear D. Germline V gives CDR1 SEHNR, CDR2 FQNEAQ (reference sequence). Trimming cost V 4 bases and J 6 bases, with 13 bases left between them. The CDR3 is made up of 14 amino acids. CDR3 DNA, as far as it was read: TGTGCCAGCAGCTCACCAAGCACTCTCAATGAG. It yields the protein CASSSPSTLNE. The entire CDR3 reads CASSSPSTLNEQFF.

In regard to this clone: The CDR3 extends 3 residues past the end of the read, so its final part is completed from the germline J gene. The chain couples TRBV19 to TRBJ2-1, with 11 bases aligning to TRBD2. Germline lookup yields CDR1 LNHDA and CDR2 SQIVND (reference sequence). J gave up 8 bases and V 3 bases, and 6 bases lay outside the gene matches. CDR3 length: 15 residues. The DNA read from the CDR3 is TGTGCCAGTAGTATTACTAGCGGGAGTGTCTATGAG. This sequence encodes CASSITSGSVYE. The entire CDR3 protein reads CASSITSGSVYEQFF.

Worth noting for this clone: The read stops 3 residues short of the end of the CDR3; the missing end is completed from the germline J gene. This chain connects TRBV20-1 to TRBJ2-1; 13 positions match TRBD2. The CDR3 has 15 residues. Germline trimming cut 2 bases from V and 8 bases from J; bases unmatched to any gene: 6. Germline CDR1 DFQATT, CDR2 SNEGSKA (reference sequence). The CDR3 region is CSARSWTSGRDEQFF. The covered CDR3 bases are TGCAGTGCTAGATCCTGGACTAGCGGGAGAGATGAG.

CDR3 amino acids: CASGTSGRSYEQYF. The DNA read from the CDR3 is TGTGCCAGTGGGACTAGCGGGAGATCCTACGAG. This chain uses TRBV19 with TRBJ2-7, with 14 bases aligning to TRBD2. The read ends 3 residues early relative to the CDR3; the germline J gene fills the gap. This CDR3 spans 14 amino acids. J lost 1 base, V lost 8 bases, and 1 base had no gene match. Germline values: CDR1 LNHDA, CDR2 SQIVND (reference sequence).

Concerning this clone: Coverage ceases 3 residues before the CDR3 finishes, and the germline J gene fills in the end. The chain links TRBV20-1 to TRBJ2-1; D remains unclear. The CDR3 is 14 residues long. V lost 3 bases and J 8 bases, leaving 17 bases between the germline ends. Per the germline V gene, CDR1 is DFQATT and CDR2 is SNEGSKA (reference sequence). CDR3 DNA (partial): TGCAGTGCTAGGGCTTATCTCCGAATGGATGAG. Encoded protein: CSARAYLRMDE. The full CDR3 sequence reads CSARAYLRMDEQFF.

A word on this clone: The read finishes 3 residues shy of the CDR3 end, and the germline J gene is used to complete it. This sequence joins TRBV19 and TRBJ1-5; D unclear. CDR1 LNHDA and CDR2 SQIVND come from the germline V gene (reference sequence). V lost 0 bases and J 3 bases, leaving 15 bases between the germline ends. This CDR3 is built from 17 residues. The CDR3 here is CASSIDPSAGLNQPQHF. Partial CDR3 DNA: TGTGCCAGTAGTATAGATCCGTCGGCAGGACTCAATCAGCCC.

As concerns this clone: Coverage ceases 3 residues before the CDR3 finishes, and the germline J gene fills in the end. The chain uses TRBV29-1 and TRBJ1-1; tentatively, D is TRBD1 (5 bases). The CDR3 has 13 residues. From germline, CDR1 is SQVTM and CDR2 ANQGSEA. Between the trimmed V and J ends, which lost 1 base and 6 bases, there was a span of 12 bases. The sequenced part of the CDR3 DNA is TGCAGCGTTGAAGCAACAGGAGGGTCTGAA. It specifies CSVEATGGSE. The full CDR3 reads CSVEATGGSEAFF.

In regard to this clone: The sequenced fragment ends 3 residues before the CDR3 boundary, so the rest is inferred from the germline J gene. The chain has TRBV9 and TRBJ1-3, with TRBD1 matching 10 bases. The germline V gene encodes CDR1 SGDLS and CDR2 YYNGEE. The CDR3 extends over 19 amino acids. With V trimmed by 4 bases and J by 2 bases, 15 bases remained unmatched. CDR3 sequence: CASSPSLGTGDLAGNTIYF. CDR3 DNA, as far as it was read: TGTGCCAGCAGCCCTTCTTTGGGGACAGGGGACTTAGCTGGAAACACC.

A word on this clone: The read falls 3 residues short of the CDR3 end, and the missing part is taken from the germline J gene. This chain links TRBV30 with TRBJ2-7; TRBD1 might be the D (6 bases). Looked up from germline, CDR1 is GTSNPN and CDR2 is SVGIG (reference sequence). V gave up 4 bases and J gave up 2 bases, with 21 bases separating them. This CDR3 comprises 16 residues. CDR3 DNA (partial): TGTGCCTGGACGGATCAGTTTGGACAGTTGCCCTACGAG. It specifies CAWTDQFGQLPYE. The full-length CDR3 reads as CAWTDQFGQLPYEQYF.

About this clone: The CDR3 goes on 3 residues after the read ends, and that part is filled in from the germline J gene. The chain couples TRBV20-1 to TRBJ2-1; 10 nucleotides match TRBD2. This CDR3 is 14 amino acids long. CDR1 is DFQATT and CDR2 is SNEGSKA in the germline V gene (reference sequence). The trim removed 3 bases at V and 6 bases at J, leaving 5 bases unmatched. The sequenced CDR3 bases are TGCAGTGCTAGGGGTAGCGGGGGGCCCAATGAG. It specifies CSARGSGGPNE. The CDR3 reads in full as CSARGSGGPNEQFF.

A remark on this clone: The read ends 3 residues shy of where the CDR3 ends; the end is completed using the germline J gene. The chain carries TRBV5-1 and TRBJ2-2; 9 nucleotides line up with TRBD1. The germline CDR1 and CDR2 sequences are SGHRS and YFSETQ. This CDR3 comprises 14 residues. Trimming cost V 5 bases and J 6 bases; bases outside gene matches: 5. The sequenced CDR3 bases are TGCGCCAGCAGGGAACAGGGGGCCGCCGGGGAG. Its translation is CASREQGAAGE. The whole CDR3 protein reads CASREQGAAGELFF. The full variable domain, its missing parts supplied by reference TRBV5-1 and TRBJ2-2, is KAGVTQTPRYLIKTRGQQVTLSCSPISGHRSVSWYQQTPGQGLQFLFEYFSETQRNKGNFPGRFSGRQFSNSRSEMNVSTLELGDSALYLCASREQGAAGELFFGEGSRLTVL.

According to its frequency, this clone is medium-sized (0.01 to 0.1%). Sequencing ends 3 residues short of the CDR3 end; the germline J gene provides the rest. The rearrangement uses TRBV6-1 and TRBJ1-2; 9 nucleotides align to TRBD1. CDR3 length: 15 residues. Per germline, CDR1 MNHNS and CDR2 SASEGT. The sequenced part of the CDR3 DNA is TGTGCCAGCAGTGTACCAACCGGGACAGGGCGCGGC. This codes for CASSVPTGTGRG. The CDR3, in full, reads CASSVPTGTGRGYTF.

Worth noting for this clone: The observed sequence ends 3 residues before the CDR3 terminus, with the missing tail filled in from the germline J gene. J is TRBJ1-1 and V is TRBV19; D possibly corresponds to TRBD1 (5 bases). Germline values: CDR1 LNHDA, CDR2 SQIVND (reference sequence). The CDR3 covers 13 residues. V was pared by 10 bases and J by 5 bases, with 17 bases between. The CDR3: CATRQPSGTEAFF. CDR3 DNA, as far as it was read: TGTGCCACCCGACAGCCTTCGGGAACTGAA.

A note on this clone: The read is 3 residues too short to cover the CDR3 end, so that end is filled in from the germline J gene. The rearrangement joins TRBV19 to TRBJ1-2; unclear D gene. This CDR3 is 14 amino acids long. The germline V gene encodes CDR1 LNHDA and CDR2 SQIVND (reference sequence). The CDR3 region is CASSILDSYNDYTF. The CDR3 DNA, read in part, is TGTGCCAGTAGTATACTTGACTCCTACAATGAC.

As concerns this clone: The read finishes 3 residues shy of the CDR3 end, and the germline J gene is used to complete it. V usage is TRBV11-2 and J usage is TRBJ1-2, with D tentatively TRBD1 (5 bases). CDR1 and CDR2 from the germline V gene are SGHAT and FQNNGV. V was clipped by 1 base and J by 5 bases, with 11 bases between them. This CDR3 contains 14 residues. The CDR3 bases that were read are TGTGCCAGCAGCTTAGTCGCAGGGTCTTATGGC. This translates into CASSLVAGSYG. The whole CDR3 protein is CASSLVAGSYGYTF.

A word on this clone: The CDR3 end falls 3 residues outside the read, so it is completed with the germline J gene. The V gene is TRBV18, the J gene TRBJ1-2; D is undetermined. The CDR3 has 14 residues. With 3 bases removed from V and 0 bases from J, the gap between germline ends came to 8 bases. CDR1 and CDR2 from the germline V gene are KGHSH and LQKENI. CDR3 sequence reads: CASSPDLANYGYTF. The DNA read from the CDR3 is TGTGCCAGCTCACCTGACCTAGCTAACTATGGC.

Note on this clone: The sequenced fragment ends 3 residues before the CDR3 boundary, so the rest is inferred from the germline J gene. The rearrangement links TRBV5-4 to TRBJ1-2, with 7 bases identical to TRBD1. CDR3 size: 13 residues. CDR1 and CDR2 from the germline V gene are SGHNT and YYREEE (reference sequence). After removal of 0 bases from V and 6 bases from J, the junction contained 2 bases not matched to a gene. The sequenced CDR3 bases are TGTGCCAGCAGCTTGGCAGGGGGTAATGGC. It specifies CASSLAGGNG. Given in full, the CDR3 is CASSLAGGNGYTF.